This T cell receptor (beta chain) was identified in a study of blood T cell repertoires in COVID-19. The germline V gene has CDR1 SNHLY and CDR2 FYNNEI. The CDR3 covers 17 residues. V lost 3 bases to trimming and J lost 0 bases, with 15 bases between them. Source study methods: By means of reference gene primer amplification, nucleated cell counts were estimated. Produced via immunoSEQ multiplex PCR; TCRdb's table is partial and in-frame only. V and J calls plus clone size are reproduced from that table; the DNA served to infer D and trimming. Of over 120,000 clones listed, approximately 84% are singletons.

The sequencing input was peripheral blood. J is TRBJ1-5 and V is TRBV2; no clear D gene. This TCR was recovered from a human donor with acute or convalescent COVID-19. The donor label of this sample is uncertain. The CDR3 DNA follows: TGTGCCAGCAGTGAGACCCATGGGAGGTATAGCAATCAGCCCCAGCATTTT. It codes for CASSETHGRYSNQPQHF.